One and the same sample provided the 28 T cell receptor beta chains below, sequenced in a study of Graves' ophthalmopathy and Graves' hyperthyroidism. Amplified material comprised TCR beta CDR3 regions derived from RNA transcripts. An opening RT-PCR round employed HTBI primers and preceded a second-round multiplex PCR. TCRdb analysed the multiplex PCR reads with MiXCR anew, one entry per CDR3 protein. The profile shows 650,000 to 800,000 distinct CDR3 sequences, roughly 39% of them singletons. Sequencing used peripheral blood. Source of these receptors: an adult man with Graves' ophthalmopathy.

This clonotype has ten or more counts. This chain connects TRBV11-2 to TRBJ1-2, with TRBD1 matching over 8 bases. The CDR3 is 14 amino acids. J lost 8 bases, V lost 4 bases, and 9 bases had no gene match. Germline lookup yields CDR1 SGHAT and CDR2 FQNNGV. The CDR3 coding sequence is TGTGCCAGCAGCTCGGGACAGGCGCCGCGGGGCTACACCTTC. This encodes CASSSGQAPRGYTF.

This sequence joins TRBV19 and TRBJ2-5; 8 positions match TRBD1. The better agreement between TRBJ2-1 and the DNA end casts doubt on the J call. Germline CDR1 reads LNHDA; CDR2 reads SQIVND (reference sequence). The CDR3 runs to 15 residues. CDR3 nucleotides: TGTGCCAGTACCGACAGGGGTAGGGGATACAATGAGCAGTTCTTC. Translated, it gives CASTDRGRGYNEQFF.

The count of this clonotype is one. A clone one base away is much larger, so this may be a read error. V and J are TRBV12-3 or TRBV12-4 and TRBJ2-7, with 9 bases identical to TRBD1. Trimming at V came to 5 bases and at J to 3 bases, leaving 11 bases not matched to a gene. This CDR3 region has 16 residues. The CDR3: CASSDPDRGNSYEQYF. The CDR3 DNA sequence: TGTGCCAGCAGTGATCCGGACAGGGGAAATAGCTACGAGCAGTACTTC.

About this clonotype: Since a much larger clone is just one base distant, this may be a read error. J is TRBJ1-2 and V is TRBV7-9; D gene unclear. Germline loops: CDR1 SEHNR, CDR2 FQNEAQ (reference sequence). V shed 4 bases and J shed 0 bases, with 9 bases lying between them. The CDR3 extends over 14 amino acids. Here the CDR3 reads CASSSRRPNYGYTF. The CDR3 bases are TGTGCCAGCAGCTCCCGACGGCCTAACTATGGCTACACCTTC.

This clonotype was counted at least ten times. The rearrangement links TRBV5-5 to TRBJ2-5, with a weak D call TRBD1 (5 bases). Germline-derived CDR1 and CDR2 are SGHKS and YYEKEE (reference sequence). The CDR3 loop spans 15 amino acids. With 6 bases removed from V and 0 bases from J, the gap between germline ends came to 15 bases. CDR3 residues: CASTINTGDQETQYF. Here the CDR3 DNA reads TGTGCCAGCACCATTAACACAGGTGACCAAGAGACCCAGTACTTC.

The chain joins TRBV7-9 to TRBJ1-6; no clear D gene. The CDR3 runs 14 residues. With 1 base removed from V and 5 bases from J, the gap between germline ends came to 6 bases. Germline V gene data show CDR1 as SEHNR and CDR2 as FQNEAQ (reference sequence). The CDR3 loop is CASSLDPNNSPLHF. The CDR3, as DNA: TGTGCCAGCAGCTTAGACCCGAATAATTCACCCCTCCACTTT.

This clonotype occurred many times. The genes are TRBV24-1 and TRBJ1-1; weak D call: TRBD1 (5 bases). The germline V gene encodes CDR1 KGHDR and CDR2 SFDVKD. The CDR3 covers 13 residues. V lost 2 bases to trimming and J lost 5 bases, with 8 bases between them. CDR3 loop: CATSDSWGTEAFF. The CDR3 nucleotides read TGTGCCACCAGTGATTCTTGGGGGACTGAAGCTTTCTTT.

The table lists this clonotype with a few counts. Sequence at one end of the junction differs from germline and may be a read error. This rearrangement joins TRBV7-9 to TRBJ2-7, with D tentatively TRBD1 (6 bases). The CDR3 covers 14 residues. Germline CDR1 SEHNR, CDR2 FQNEAQ (reference sequence). In DNA, the CDR3 is TGCGCCAGCAGCCACCGGGACACCGACTACGAGCAGTACTTC. It is translated as CASSHRDTDYEQYF.

This clonotype was counted a few times. The chain couples TRBV4-1 to TRBJ1-5; the D gene is possibly TRBD1 (5 bases). This CDR3 has 15 residues. V was trimmed by 0 bases and J by 5 bases, leaving 11 bases between them. Germline loops: CDR1 MGHRA, CDR2 YSYEKL. The DNA for the CDR3 is TGCGCCAGCAGCCAAGATTGGCGGGGGTATCAGCCCCAGCATTTT. Residues: CASSQDWRGYQPQHF.

This chain joins TRBV6-1 and TRBJ2-7; the D gene is possibly TRBD1 (6 bases). V dropped 2 bases and J dropped 5 bases, with 10 bases sitting between them. CDR1 and CDR2 from the germline V gene are MNHNS and SASEGT. The CDR3 sequence is 13 residues long. CDR3 nucleotide sequence: TGTGCCAGCAGTGAAAACAGGGCCCACGAGCAGTACTTC. Translating gives CASSENRAHEQYF.

At least ten counts were recorded for this clonotype. The chain couples TRBV4-1 to TRBJ1-2, with D possibly matching TRBD1 (5 bases). Germline V gene sequence: CDR1 MGHRA, CDR2 YSYEKL. With 8 bases removed from V and 5 bases from J, the gap between germline ends came to 12 bases. This CDR3 comprises 12 residues. CDR3 DNA sequence: TGCGCCAGCCGCCGGGACCGATATGGCTACACCTTC. The encoded protein is CASRRDRYGYTF.

This clonotype has ten or more counts. The V and J genes are TRBV20-1 and TRBJ1-2, with 7 bases matching TRBD1. This CDR3 has 12 amino acids. Germline V gene lookup returns CDR1 DFQATT and CDR2 SNEGSKA (reference sequence). Trimming cost V 7 bases and J 2 bases; bases outside gene matches: 4. The CDR3 protein is CSVPQGNYGYTF. The CDR3 DNA reads TGCAGTGTACCACAGGGGAACTATGGCTACACCTTC.

In its sample, this clonotype was seen many times. The V and J genes are TRBV3-1 and TRBJ1-6; unclear D gene. CDR1 is LGHDT, CDR2 YNNKEL, per germline (reference sequence). Trimming pared 1 base from V and 7 bases from J, leaving 5 bases between. The CDR3 has 13 residues. CDR3 DNA: TGTGCCAGCAGCCAAGCGGTAAATTCACCCCTCCACTTT. Its protein is CASSQAVNSPLHF.

This rearrangement joins TRBV2 to TRBJ1-2, with D perhaps matching TRBD1 (6 bases). CDR3 length: 14 amino acids. Germline V gene sequence: CDR1 SNHLY, CDR2 FYNNEI. V was pared by 6 bases and J by 6 bases, with 17 bases between. The CDR3 DNA follows: TGTGCCAGCAGCGGAGAACAGGGAGGTAATGGCTACACCTTC. Translating gives CASSGEQGGNGYTF.

This clonotype was seen many times. V is TRBV5-8 and J is TRBJ1-1; 8 bases are a match to TRBD1. The CDR3 length is 13 residues. Germline assignment: CDR1 SGHTS and CDR2 YDEGEE. The ends lost 2 bases at V and 9 bases at J; junction bases unmatched: 6. As DNA, the CDR3 is TGTGCCAGCAGCTTTACCCGGACAGGGAAAGCTTTCTTT. Amino acid sequence: CASSFTRTGKAFF.

In its sample, this clonotype was seen many times. For the CDR3, the DNA is TGTGCCAGCAGTGAAATGGGCACGAGCTCCTATAATTCACCCCTCCACTTT. The encoded protein is CASSEMGTSSYNSPLHF. The chain links TRBV25-1 to TRBJ1-6; D is ambiguous. The V gene's germline CDR1 is MGHDK and CDR2 SYGVNS. Trimming cost V 2 bases and J 0 bases, with 11 bases left between them. The CDR3 is 17 residues long.

This clonotype was observed a few times. J is TRBJ2-2 and V is TRBV9, with 12 bases aligning to TRBD2. This CDR3 contains 17 residues. Trimming cost V 0 bases and J 5 bases; bases outside gene matches: 5. CDR1 SGDLS and CDR2 YYNGEE come from the germline V gene. The CDR3 reads CASSVALAGGPTGELFF. CDR3 bases: TGTGCCAGCAGCGTAGCTCTAGCGGGGGGGCCGACCGGGGAGCTGTTTTTT.

This clonotype was seen at least ten times. The chain is built from TRBV19 and TRBJ1-5; no reliable D call. V lost 7 bases and J lost 5, with 12 bases in between. Germline values: CDR1 LNHDA, CDR2 SQIVND (reference sequence). The CDR3 consists of 13 residues. CDR3 nucleotides: TGTGCCAGTATGGGCCAGGCTGATCAGCCCCAGCATTTT. Translated, it gives CASMGQADQPQHF.

This clonotype showed up many times. The J gene is TRBJ2-5, the V gene TRBV20-1; D possibly corresponds to TRBD1 (5 bases). Germline assignment: CDR1 DFQATT and CDR2 SNEGSKA (reference sequence). This CDR3 spans 14 amino acids. Trimming removed 0 bases from V and 3 bases from J, with 11 bases in between. The CDR3 sequence is CSARDWQTEETQYF. Here the CDR3 DNA reads TGCAGTGCTAGAGATTGGCAGACAGAAGAGACCCAGTACTTC.

The rearrangement joins TRBV10-3 to TRBJ1-5; D remains unclear. Germline V CDR1 and CDR2: ENHRY, SYGVKD. There are 15 residues in the CDR3. V was trimmed by 3 bases and J by 7 bases, leaving 16 bases between them. The CDR3 sequence: CAISDGVGEGQPQHF. Here the CDR3 DNA reads TGTGCCATCAGTGACGGGGTCGGGGAAGGACAGCCCCAGCATTTT.

This rearrangement joins TRBV20-1 to TRBJ1-1; 8 positions agree with TRBD1. V lost 3 bases to trimming and J lost 6 bases; unmatched junction nucleotides: 6. Germline V gives CDR1 DFQATT, CDR2 SNEGSKA (reference sequence). The CDR3 has 13 residues. The CDR3 here is CSARRDRSPEAFF. The CDR3, as DNA: TGCAGTGCTAGGCGGGACAGGTCGCCTGAAGCTTTCTTT.

The chain's CDR3 is CAAIRSEGQGADEQYF. In DNA form, the CDR3 reads TGTGCCGCCATCAGATCAGAGGGACAGGGGGCCGACGAGCAGTACTTC. V and J are TRBV15 and TRBJ2-7; 12 bases agree with TRBD1. This CDR3 spans 16 amino acids. Looked up from germline, CDR1 is LNHNV and CDR2 is YYDKDF (reference sequence). V was clipped by 11 bases and J by 5 bases; unmatched bases: 16.

There are many counts of this clonotype. The chain employs TRBV10-3 and TRBJ2-7; D may be TRBD1 or TRBD2 (5 bases each). CDR1 is ENHRY and CDR2 is SYGVKD in the germline V gene. The CDR3 is made up of 16 amino acids. Trimming shortened V by 4 bases and J by 6 bases, and 22 bases separated the two germline ends. The CDR3 DNA is TGTGCCATCAGTGGGTACCTCGGGACCCACCAGGGCGAGCAGTACTTC. Its protein product is CAISGYLGTHQGEQYF.

This clonotype occurred many times. The gene calls are TRBV10-3 and TRBJ1-5; no firm D call. V was clipped by 0 bases and J by 4 bases, with 7 bases between them. The CDR3 loop spans 14 amino acids. Germline V lookup: CDR1 ENHRY, CDR2 SYGVKD. CDR3: CAISESSENQPQHF. The DNA for the CDR3 is TGTGCCATCAGTGAGTCGTCCGAAAATCAGCCCCAGCATTTT.

About this clonotype itself: A read error is possible here, since a much larger clone lies one base away. V gene TRBV7-2 combines with J gene TRBJ2-2, with TRBD2 matching over 16 bases. The CDR3 has 14 amino acids. CDR1 is SGHTA and CDR2 is FQGNSA in the germline V gene. The CDR3 loop reads CASSSGLAGGELSF. DNA of the CDR3: TGTGCCAGCAGCTCGGGACTAGCGGGAGGGGAGCTGTCTTTT.

This clonotype was counted at least ten times. V is TRBV7-9 and J is TRBJ2-5; perhaps TRBD2 as D (5 bases). This CDR3 is built from 15 residues. V lost 2 bases, J lost 1 base, and 11 bases lay in between. CDR1 SEHNR and CDR2 FQNEAQ come from the germline V gene (reference sequence). The CDR3 region has the DNA TGTGCCAGCAGCTTACAGACCGGGATCCAAGAGACCCAGTACTTC. Protein: CASSLQTGIQETQYF.

At least ten counts were recorded for this clonotype. V is TRBV7-9 and J is TRBJ1-2; 7 bases are a match to TRBD1. V shed 3 bases, J shed 2 bases, and the junction held 6 bases outside the gene matches. In germline, CDR1 is SEHNR, CDR2 FQNEAQ (reference sequence). The CDR3 consists of 15 residues. CDR3 in DNA: TGTGCCAGCAGCTTTGGCGGGACAGTCAACTATGGCTACACCTTC. Translating gives CASSFGGTVNYGYTF.

The sample holds many counts of this clonotype. The chain combines TRBV24-1 with TRBJ1-5, with D unresolved. Germline CDR1 KGHDR, CDR2 SFDVKD. V lost 5 bases and J lost 4, with 8 bases in between. CDR3 size: 13 residues. CDR3 in amino acids: CATSGPNNQPQHF. Here the CDR3 DNA reads TGTGCCACCAGTGGGCCAAATAATCAGCCCCAGCATTTT.